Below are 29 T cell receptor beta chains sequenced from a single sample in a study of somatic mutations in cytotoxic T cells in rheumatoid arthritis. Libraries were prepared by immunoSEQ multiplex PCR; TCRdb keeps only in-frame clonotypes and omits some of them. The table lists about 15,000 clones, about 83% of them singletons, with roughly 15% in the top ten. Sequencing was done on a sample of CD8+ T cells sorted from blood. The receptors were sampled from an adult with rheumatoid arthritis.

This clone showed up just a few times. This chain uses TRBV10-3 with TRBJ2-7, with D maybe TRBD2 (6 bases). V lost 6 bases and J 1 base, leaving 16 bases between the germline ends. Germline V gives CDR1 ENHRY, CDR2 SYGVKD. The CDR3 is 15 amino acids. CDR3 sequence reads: CAIRVGQGLSYEQYF. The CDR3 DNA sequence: TGTGCCATCAGGGTAGGGCAGGGACTTTCCTACGAGCAGTACTTC.

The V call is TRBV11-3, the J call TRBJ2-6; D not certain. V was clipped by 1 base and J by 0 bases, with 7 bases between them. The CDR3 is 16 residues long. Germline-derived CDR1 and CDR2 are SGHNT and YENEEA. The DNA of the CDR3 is TGTGCCAGCAGCTTAGGGTTGAGCTCTGGGGCCAACGTCCTGACTTTC. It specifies CASSLGLSSGANVLTF.

The DNA for the CDR3 is TGTGCCAGCAGCGCTGGGGACGCCCCAGAGACCCAGTACTTC. This sequence encodes CASSAGDAPETQYF. The chain is built from TRBV9 and TRBJ2-5; either TRBD1 or TRBD2 may supply D (5 bases each). The CDR3 sequence is 14 residues long. Germline V gene lookup returns CDR1 SGDLS and CDR2 YYNGEE. Trimming removed 3 bases from V and 4 bases from J, with 13 bases in between.

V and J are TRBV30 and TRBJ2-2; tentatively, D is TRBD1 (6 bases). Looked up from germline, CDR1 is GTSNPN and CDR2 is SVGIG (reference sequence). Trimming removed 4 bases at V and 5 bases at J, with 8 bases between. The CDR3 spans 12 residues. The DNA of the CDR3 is TGTGCCTGGAAGGGGGAGACCGGGGAGCTGTTTTTT. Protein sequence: CAWKGETGELFF.

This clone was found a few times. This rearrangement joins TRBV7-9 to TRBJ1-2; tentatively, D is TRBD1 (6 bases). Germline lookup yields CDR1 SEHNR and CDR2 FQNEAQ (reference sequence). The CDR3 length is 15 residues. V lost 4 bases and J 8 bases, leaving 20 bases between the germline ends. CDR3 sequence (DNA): TGTGCCAGCAGCTCGCGTACAGGGTCAGTATCCGGCTACACCTTC. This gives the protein CASSSRTGSVSGYTF.

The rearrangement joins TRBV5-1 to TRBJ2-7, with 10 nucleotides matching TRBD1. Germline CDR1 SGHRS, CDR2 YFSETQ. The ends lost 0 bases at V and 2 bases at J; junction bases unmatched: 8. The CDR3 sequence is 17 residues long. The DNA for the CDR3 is TGCGCCAGCAGCTTGGCCCACCGACAGGGGGCCACCTACGAGCAGTACTTC. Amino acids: CASSLAHRQGATYEQYF.

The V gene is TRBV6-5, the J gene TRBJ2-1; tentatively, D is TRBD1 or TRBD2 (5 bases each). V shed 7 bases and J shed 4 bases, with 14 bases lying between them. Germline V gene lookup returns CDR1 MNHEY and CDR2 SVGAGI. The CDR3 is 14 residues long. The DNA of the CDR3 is TGTGCCAGCACCCCCGGGACCGCTTACAATGAGCAGTTCTTC. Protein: CASTPGTAYNEQFF.

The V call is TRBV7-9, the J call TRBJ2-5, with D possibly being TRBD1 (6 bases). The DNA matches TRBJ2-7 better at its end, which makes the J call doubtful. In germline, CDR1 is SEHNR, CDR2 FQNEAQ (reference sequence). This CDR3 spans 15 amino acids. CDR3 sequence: CASSSSDRWDYEQYF. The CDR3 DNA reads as TGTGCCAGCAGCTCGAGTGACAGGTGGGACTACGAGCAGTACTTC.

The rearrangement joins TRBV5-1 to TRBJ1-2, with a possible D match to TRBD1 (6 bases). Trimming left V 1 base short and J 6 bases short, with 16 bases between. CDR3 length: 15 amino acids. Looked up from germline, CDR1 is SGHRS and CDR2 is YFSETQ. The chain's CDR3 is CASSLTPTGGDGYTF. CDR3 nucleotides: TGCGCCAGCAGCTTGACCCCGACAGGAGGAGATGGCTACACCTTC.

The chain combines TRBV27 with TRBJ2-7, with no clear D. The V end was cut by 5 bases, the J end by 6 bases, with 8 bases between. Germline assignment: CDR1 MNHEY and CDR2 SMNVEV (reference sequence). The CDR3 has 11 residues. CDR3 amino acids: CASSLFGEQYF. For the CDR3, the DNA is TGTGCCAGCAGTCTGTTCGGCGAGCAGTACTTC.

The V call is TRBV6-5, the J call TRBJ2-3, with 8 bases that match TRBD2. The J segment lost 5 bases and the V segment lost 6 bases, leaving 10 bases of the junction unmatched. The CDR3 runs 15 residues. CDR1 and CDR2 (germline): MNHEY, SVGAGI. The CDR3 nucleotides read TGTGCCAGCAGAAGAGCGGGGGTGGGTCGAGATACGCAGTATTTT. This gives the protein CASRRAGVGRDTQYF.

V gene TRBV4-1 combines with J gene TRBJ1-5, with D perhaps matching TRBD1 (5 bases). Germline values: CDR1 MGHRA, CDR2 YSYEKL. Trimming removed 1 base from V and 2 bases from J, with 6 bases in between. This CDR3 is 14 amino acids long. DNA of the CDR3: TGCGCCAGCAGCCAAGCGGGGGGCAATCAGCCCCAGCATTTT. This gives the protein CASSQAGGNQPQHF.

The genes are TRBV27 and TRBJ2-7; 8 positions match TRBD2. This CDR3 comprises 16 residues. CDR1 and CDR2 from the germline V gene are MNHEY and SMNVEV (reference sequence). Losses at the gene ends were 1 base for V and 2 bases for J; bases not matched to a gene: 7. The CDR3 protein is CASSLFLRGATYEQYF. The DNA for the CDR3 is TGTGCCAGCAGTTTATTCTTGCGGGGGGCCACCTACGAGCAGTACTTC.

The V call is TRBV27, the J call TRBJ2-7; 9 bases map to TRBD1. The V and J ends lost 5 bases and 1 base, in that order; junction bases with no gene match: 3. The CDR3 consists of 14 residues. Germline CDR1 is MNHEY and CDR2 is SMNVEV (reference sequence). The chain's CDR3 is CASSQGQGSYEQYF. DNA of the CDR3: TGTGCCAGCAGTCAGGGACAGGGTTCCTACGAGCAGTACTTC.

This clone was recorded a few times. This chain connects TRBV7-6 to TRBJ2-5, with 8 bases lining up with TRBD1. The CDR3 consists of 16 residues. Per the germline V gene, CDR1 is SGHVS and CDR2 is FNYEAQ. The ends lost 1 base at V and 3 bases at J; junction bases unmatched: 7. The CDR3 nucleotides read TGTGCCAGCAGCTTAGTTGGTTGGACAGGGAAAGAGACCCAGTACTTC. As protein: CASSLVGWTGKETQYF.

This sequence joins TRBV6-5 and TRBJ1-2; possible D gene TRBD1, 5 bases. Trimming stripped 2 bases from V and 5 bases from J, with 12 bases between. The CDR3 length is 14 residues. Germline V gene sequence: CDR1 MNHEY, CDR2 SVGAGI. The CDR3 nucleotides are TGTGCCAGCAGTTACAAACGGGGGGGGTATGGCTACACCTTC. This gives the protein CASSYKRGGYGYTF.

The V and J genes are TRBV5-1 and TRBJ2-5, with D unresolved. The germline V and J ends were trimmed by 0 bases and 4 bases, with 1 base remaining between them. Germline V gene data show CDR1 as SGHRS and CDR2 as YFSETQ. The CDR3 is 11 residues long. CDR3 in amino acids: CASSLAETQYF. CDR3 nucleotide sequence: TGCGCCAGCAGCTTGGCAGAGACCCAGTACTTC.

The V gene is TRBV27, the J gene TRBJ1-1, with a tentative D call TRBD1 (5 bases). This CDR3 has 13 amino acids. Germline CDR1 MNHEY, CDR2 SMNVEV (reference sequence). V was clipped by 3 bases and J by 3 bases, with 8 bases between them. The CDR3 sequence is CASSFSGDTEAFF. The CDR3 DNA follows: TGTGCCAGCAGTTTTTCGGGGGACACTGAAGCTTTCTTT.

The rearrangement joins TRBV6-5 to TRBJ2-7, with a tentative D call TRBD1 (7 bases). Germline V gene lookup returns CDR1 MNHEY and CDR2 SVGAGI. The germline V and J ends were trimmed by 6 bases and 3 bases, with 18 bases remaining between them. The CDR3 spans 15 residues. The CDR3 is CASSSKEGAYYEQYF. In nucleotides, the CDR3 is TGTGCCAGCAGCTCCAAGGAGGGGGCGTACTACGAGCAGTACTTC.

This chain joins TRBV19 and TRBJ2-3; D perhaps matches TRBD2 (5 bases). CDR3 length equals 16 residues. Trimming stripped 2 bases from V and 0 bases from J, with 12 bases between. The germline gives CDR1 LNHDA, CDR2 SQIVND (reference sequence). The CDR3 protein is CASSIQGRASTDTQYF. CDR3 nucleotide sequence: TGTGCCAGTAGTATACAAGGGCGGGCGAGCACAGATACGCAGTATTTT. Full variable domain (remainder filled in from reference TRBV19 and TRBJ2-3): DGGITQSPKYLFRKEGQNVTLSCEQNLNHDAMYWYRQDPGQGLRLIYYSQIVNDFQKGDIAEGYSVSREKKESFPLTVTSAQKNPTAFYLCASSIQGRASTDTQYFGPGTRLTVL.

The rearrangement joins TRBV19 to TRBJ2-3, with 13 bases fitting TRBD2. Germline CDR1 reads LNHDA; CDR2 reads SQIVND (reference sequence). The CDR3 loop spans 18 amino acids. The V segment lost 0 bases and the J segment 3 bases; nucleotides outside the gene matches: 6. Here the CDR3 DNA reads TGTGCCAGTAGTATAGATATGGGACTAGCGGGGATGACAGATACGCAGTATTTT. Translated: CASSIDMGLAGMTDTQYF.

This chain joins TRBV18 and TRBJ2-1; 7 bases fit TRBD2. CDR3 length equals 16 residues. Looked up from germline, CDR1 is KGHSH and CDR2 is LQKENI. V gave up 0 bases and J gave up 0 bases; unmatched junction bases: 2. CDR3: CASSPPWGGSYNEQFF. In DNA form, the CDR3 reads TGTGCCAGCTCACCACCGTGGGGGGGCTCCTACAATGAGCAGTTCTTC. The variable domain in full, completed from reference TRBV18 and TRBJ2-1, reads NAGVMQNPRHLVRRRGQEARLRCSPMKGHSHVYWYRQLPEEGLKFMVYLQKENIIDESGMPKERFSAEFPKEGPSILRIQQVVRGDSAAYFCASSPPWGGSYNEQFFGPGTRLTVL.

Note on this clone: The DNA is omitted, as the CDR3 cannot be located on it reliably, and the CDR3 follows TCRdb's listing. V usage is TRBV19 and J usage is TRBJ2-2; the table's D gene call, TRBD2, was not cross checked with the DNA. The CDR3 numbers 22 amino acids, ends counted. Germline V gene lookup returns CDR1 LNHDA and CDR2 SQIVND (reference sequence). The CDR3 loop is CASSTGLAGGLGTGELFFGLFF.

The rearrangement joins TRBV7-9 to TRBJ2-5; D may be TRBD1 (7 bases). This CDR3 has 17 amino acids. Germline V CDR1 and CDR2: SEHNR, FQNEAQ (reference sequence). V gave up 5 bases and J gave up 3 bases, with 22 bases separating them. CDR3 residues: CASSTQTGRDSKETQYF. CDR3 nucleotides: TGTGCCAGCAGCACCCAGACAGGGCGGGATTCGAAAGAGACCCAGTACTTC.

The CDR3 loop reads CASSPSGVGEKLFF. CDR3 nucleotide sequence: TGCGCCAGCAGCCCCTCCGGGGTCGGGGAAAAACTGTTTTTT. This chain links TRBV4-1 with TRBJ1-4; D not resolved. The CDR3 consists of 14 residues. Germline V gives CDR1 MGHRA, CDR2 YSYEKL. Trimming left V 4 bases short and J 8 bases short, with 14 bases between.

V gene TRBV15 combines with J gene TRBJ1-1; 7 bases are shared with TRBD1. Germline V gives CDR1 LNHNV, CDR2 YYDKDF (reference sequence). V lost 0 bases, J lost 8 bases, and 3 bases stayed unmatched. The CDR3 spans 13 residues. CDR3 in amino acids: CATSRDQGGEAFF. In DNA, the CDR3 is TGTGCCACCAGCAGAGATCAGGGGGGGGAAGCTTTCTTT.

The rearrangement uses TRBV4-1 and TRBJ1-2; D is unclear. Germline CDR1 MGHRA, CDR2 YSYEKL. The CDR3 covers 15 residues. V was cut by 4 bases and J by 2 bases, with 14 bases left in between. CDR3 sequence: CASSPDTVRNYGYTF. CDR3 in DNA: TGCGCCAGCAGCCCCGACACGGTTAGGAACTATGGCTACACCTTC.

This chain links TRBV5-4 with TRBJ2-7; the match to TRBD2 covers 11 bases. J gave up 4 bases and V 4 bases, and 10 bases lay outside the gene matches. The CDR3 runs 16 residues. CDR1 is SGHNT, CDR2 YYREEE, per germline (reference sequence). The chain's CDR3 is CASSVDSGGAFYEQYF. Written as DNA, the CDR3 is TGTGCCAGCAGCGTCGATAGCGGGGGGGCCTTTTACGAGCAGTACTTC.

Here the CDR3 DNA reads TGTGCCAGCAGTGACGGTCAGCCCCAGCATTTT. The encoded protein is CASSDGQPQHF. J is TRBJ1-5 and V is TRBV25-1; unclear D gene. From germline, CDR1 is MGHDK and CDR2 SYGVNS. This CDR3 is 11 amino acids long. With 3 bases removed from V and 6 bases from J, the gap between germline ends came to 3 bases.